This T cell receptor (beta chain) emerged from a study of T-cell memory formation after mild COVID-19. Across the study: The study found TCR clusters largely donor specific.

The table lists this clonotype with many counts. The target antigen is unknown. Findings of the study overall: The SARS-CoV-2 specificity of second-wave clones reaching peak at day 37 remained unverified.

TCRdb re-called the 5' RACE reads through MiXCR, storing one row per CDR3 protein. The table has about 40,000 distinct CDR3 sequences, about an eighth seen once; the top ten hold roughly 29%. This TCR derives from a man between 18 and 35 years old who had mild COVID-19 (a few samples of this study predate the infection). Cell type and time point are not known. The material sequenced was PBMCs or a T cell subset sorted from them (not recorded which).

CDR3 protein: CASSLEGHQPQHF. CDR3 in DNA: TGCGCCAGCAGCTTGGAAGGTCATCAGCCCCAGCATTTT. The chain joins TRBV5-1 to TRBJ1-5; no clear D. The V gene lost 0 bases and the J gene lost 5 bases, with 6 bases spanning the gap. Germline assignment: CDR1 SGHRS and CDR2 YFSETQ. The CDR3 covers 13 residues.